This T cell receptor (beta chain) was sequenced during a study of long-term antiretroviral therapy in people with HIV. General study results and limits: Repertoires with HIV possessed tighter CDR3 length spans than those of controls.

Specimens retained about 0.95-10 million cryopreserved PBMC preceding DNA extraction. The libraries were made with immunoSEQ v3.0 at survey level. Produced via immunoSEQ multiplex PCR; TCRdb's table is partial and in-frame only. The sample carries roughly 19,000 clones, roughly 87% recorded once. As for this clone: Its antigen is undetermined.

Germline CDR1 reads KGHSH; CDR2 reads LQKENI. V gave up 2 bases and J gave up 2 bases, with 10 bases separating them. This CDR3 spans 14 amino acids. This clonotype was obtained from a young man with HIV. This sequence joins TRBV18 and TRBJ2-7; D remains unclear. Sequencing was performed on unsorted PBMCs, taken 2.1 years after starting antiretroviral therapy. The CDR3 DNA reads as TGTGCCAGCTCACCAGCTCGAGATCCCTACGAGCAGTACTTC. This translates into CASSPARDPYEQYF.